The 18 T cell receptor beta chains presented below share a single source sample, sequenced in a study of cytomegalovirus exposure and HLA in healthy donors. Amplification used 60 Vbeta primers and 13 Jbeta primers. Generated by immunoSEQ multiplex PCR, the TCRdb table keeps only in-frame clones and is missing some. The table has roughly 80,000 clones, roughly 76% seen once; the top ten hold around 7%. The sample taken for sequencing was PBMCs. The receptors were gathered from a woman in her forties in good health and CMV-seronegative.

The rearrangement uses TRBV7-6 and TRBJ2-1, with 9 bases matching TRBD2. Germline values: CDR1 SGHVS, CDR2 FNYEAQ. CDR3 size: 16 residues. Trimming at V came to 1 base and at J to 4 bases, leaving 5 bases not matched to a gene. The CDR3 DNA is TGTGCCAGCAGCTTAGGGAGCGGGGGGTTGTACAATGAGCAGTTCTTC. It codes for CASSLGSGGLYNEQFF.

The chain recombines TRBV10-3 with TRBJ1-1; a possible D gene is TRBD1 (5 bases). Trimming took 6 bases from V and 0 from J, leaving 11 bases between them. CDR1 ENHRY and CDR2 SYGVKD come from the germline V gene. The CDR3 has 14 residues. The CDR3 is CAIRAGLMNTEAFF. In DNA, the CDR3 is TGTGCCATCAGAGCAGGGCTAATGAACACTGAAGCTTTCTTT.

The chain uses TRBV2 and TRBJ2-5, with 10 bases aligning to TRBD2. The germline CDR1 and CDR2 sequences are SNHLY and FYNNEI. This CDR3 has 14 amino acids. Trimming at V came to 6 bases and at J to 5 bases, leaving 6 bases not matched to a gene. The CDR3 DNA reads TGTGCCAGCAGGCTAGCGGGGGTTGGGGAGACCCAGTACTTC. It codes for CASRLAGVGETQYF.

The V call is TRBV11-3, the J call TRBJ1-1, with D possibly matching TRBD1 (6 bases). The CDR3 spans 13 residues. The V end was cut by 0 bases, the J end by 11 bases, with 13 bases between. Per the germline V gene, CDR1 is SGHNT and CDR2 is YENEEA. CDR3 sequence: CASSLEPNREAFF. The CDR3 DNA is TGTGCCAGCAGCTTAGAACCCAACAGGGAGGCTTTCTTT.

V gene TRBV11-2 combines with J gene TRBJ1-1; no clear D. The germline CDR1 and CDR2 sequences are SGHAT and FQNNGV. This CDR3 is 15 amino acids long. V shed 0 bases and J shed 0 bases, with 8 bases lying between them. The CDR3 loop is CASSLDSYMNTEAFF. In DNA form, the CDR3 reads TGTGCCAGCAGCTTAGATTCTTACATGAACACTGAAGCTTTCTTT.

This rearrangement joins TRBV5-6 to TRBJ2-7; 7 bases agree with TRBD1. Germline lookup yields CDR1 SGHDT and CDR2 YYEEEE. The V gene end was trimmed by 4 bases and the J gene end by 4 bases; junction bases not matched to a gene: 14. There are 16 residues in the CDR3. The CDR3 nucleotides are TGTGCCAGCAGCCCCACTCGACAGGGAAGTTGGTACGAGCAGTACTTC. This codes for CASSPTRQGSWYEQYF.

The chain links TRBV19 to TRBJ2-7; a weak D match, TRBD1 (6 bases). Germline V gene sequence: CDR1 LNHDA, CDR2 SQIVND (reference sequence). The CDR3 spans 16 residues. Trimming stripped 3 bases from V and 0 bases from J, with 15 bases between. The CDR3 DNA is TGTGCCAGTAGTATTGGAATGACAGGACACTCCTACGAGCAGTACTTC. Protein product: CASSIGMTGHSYEQYF.

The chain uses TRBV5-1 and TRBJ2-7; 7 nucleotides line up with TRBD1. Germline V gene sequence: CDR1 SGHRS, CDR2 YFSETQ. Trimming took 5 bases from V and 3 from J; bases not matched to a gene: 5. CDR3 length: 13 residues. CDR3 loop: CASRRAGGYEQYF. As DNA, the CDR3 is TGCGCCAGCAGAAGGGCAGGGGGCTACGAGCAGTACTTC.

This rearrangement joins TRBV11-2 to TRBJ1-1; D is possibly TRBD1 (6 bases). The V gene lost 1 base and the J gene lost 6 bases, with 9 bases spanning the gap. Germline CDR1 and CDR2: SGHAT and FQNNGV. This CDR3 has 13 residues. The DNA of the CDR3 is TGTGCCAGCAGCTTAGGAGAGGGGGCTGAAGCTTTCTTT. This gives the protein CASSLGEGAEAFF.

The CDR3 DNA follows: TGCGCCAGCAGTGAGGGACCGAGGGAGTGGACTGAAGCTTTCTTT. Protein sequence: CASSEGPREWTEAFF. This sequence joins TRBV10-1 and TRBJ1-1; D is uncertain. The V end was cut by 2 bases, the J end by 5 bases, with 15 bases between. Germline V gene data show CDR1 as WNHNN and CDR2 as SYGVQD (reference sequence). This CDR3 spans 15 amino acids.

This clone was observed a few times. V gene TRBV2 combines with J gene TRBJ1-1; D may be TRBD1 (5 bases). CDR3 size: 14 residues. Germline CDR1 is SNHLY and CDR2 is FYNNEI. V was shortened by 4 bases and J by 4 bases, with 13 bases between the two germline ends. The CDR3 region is CASSAGGLGTEAFF. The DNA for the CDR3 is TGTGCCAGCAGTGCGGGGGGTTTGGGCACTGAAGCTTTCTTT. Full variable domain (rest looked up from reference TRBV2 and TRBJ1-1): EPEVTQTPSHQVTQMGQEVILRCVPISNHLYFYWYRQILGQKVEFLVSFYNNEISEKSEIFDDQFSVERPDGSNFTLKIRSTKLEDSAMYFCASSAGGLGTEAFFGQGTRLTVV.

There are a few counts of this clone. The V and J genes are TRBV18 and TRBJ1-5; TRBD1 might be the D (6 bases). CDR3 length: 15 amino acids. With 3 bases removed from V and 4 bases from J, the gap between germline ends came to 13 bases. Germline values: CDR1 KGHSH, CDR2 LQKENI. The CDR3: CASSPAGVGNQPQHF. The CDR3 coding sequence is TGTGCCAGCTCACCCGCAGGGGTTGGGAATCAGCCCCAGCATTTT.

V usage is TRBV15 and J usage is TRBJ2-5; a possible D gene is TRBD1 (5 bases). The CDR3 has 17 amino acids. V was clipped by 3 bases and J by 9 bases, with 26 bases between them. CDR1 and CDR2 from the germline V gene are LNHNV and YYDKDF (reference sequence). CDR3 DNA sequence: TGTGCCACCAGCAGCTCCCCTGCTGGTATGGGTTTAGGGGCCCAGTACTTC. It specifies CATSSSPAGMGLGAQYF. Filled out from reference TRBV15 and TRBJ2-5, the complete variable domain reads DAMVIQNPRYQVTQFGKPVTLSCSQTLNHNVMYWYQQKSSQAPKLLFHYYDKDFNNEADTPDNFQSRRPNTSFCFLDIRSPGLGDTAMYLCATSSSPAGMGLGAQYFGPGTRLLVL.

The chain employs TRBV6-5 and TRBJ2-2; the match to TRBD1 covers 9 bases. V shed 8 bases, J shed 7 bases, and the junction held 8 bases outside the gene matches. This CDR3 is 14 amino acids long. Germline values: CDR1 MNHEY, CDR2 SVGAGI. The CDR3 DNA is TGTGCCAGCTCACGGACAGGGGTAGACGGGGAGCTGTTTTTT. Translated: CASSRTGVDGELFF.

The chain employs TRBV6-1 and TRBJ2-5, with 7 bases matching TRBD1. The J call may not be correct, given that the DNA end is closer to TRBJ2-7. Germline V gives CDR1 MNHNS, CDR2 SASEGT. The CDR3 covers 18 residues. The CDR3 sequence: CASSEPGLRYRGVYEQYF. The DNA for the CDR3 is TGTGCCAGCAGTGAACCTGGGCTTCGGTACAGGGGAGTGTACGAGCAGTACTTC.

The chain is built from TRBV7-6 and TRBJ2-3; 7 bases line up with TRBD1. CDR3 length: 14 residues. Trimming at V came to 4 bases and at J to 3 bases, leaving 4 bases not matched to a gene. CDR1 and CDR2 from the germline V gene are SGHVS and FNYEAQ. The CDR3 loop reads CASSSRQGTDTQYF. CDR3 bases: TGTGCCAGCAGCTCCCGACAGGGTACAGATACGCAGTATTTT.

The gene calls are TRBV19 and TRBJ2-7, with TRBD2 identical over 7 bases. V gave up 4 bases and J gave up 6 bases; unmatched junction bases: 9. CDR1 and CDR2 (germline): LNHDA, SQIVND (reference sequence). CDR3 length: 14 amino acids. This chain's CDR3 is CASSTTRLAGEQYF. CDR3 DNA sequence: TGTGCCAGTAGTACAACACGACTAGCCGGCGAGCAGTACTTC.

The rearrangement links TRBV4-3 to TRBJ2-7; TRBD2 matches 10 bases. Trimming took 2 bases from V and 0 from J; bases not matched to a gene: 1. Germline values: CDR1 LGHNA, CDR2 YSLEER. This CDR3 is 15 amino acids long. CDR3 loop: CASSQLAGDSYEQYF. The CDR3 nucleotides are TGCGCCAGCAGCCAACTAGCGGGAGACTCCTACGAGCAGTACTTC.